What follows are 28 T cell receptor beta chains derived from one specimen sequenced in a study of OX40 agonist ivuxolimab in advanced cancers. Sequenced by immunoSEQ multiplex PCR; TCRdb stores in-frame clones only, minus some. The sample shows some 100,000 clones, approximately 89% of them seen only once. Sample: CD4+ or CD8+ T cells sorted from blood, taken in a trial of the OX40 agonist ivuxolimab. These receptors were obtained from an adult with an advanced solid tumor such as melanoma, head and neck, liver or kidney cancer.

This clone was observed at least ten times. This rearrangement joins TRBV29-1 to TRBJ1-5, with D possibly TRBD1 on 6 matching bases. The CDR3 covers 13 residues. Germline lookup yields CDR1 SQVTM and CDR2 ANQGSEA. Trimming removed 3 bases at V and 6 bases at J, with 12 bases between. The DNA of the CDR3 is TGCAGCGTTGACTCAGGGGACGGTCAGCCCCAGCATTTT. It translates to CSVDSGDGQPQHF.

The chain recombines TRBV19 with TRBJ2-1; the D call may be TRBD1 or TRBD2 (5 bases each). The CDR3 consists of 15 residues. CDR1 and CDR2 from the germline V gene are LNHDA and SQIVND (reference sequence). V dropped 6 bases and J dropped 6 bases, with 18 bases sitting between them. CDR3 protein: CASSLREGSSNEQFF. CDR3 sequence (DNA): TGTGCCAGTAGCTTAAGAGAGGGGAGCAGCAATGAGCAGTTCTTC.

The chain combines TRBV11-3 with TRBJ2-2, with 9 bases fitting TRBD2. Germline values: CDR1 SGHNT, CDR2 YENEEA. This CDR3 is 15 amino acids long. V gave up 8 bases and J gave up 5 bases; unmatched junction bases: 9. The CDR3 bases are TGTGCCAGCGCGCCGACTAGCGGAGCTACCGGGGAGCTGTTTTTT. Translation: CASAPTSGATGELFF.

The DNA for the CDR3 is TGTGCCAGCAGTCTGGACAGGCGGAGGGAAAAACTGTTTTTT. Translating it yields CASSLDRRREKLFF. This chain connects TRBV27 to TRBJ1-4; 7 bases are shared with TRBD1. CDR1 and CDR2 from the germline V gene are MNHEY and SMNVEV (reference sequence). V dropped 5 bases and J dropped 8; count of bases not matched to a gene: 8. This CDR3 spans 14 amino acids.

The CDR3 DNA sequence: TGTGCCAGCAGCTGGGACAAAGGAAACACCATATATTTT. Residues: CASSWDKGNTIYF. The rearrangement links TRBV5-8 to TRBJ1-3; perhaps TRBD1 as D (6 bases). Germline CDR1 is SGHTS and CDR2 is YDEGEE. Trimming took 3 bases from V and 4 from J, leaving 8 bases between them. The CDR3 is 13 amino acids. The whole variable domain, filled in from reference TRBV5-8 and TRBJ1-3, reads EAGVTQSPTHLIKTRGQQATLRCSPISGHTSVYWYQQALGLGLQFLLWYDEGEERNRGNFPPRFSGRQFPNYSSELNVNALELEDSALYLCASSWDKGNTIYFGEGSWLTVV.

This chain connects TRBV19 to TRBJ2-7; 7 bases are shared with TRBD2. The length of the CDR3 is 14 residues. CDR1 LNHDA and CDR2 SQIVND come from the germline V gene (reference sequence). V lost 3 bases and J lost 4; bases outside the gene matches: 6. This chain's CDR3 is CASSIPGGGYEQYF. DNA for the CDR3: TGTGCCAGTAGTATTCCGGGAGGAGGATACGAGCAGTACTTC.

The CDR3 is CASSSRGWNQPQHF. The CDR3 DNA follows: TGTGCCAGCAGTTCTCGGGGTTGGAATCAGCCCCAGCATTTT. The chain joins TRBV6-6 to TRBJ1-5; D unclear. Trimming cost V 4 bases and J 4 bases, with 11 bases left between them. The CDR3 contains 14 residues. Germline V gives CDR1 MNHNY, CDR2 SVGAGI (reference sequence).

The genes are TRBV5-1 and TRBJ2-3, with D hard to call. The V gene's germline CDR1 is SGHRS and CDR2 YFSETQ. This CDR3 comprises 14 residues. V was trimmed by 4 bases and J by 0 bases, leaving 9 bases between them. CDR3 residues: CASSGGSSTDTQYF. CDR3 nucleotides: TGCGCCAGCAGCGGTGGATCTAGCACAGATACGCAGTATTTT. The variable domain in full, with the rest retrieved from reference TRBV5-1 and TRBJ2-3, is KAGVTQTPRYLIKTRGQQVTLSCSPISGHRSVSWYQQTPGQGLQFLFEYFSETQRNKGNFPGRFSGRQFSNSRSEMNVSTLELGDSALYLCASSGGSSTDTQYFGPGTRLTVL.

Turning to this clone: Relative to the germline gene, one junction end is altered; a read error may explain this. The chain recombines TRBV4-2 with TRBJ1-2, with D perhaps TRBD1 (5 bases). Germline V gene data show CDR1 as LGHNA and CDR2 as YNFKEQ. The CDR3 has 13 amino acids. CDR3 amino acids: CASSKEGISGYTF. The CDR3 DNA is TGTGCCAGCAGCAAAGAGGGGATCAGTGGCTACACCTTC.

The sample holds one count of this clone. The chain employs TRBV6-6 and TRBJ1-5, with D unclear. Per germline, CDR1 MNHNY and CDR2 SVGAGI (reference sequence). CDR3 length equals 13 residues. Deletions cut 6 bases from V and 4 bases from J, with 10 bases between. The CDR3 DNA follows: TGTGCCAGCAGCCGGGCCTCGAATCAGCCCCAGCATTTT. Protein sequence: CASSRASNQPQHF.

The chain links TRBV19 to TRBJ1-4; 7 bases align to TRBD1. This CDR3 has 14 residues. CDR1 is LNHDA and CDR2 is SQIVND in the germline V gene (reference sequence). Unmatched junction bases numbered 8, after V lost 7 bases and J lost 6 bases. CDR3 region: CASTQGQLHEKLFF. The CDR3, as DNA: TGTGCCAGTACCCAGGGACAGCTCCATGAAAAACTGTTTTTT.

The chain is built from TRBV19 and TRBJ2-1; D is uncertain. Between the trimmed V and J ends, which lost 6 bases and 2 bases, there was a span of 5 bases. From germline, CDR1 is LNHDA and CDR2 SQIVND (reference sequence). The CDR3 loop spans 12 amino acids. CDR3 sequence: CASRTPYNEQFF. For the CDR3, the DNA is TGTGCCAGTAGGACTCCCTACAATGAGCAGTTCTTC. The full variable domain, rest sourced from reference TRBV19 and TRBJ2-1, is DGGITQSPKYLFRKEGQNVTLSCEQNLNHDAMYWYRQDPGQGLRLIYYSQIVNDFQKGDIAEGYSVSREKKESFPLTVTSAQKNPTAFYLCASRTPYNEQFFGPGTRLTVL.

The DNA for the CDR3 is TGTGCCAGCAGCAAGGGGCGGGATTTGGAGACCCAGTACTTC. Translating it yields CASSKGRDLETQYF. V and J are TRBV7-7 and TRBJ2-5; the D gene is possibly TRBD2 (6 bases). Germline V CDR1 and CDR2: SSHAT, FNYEAQ (reference sequence). Trimming removed 5 bases at V and 5 bases at J, with 15 bases between. The CDR3 has 14 residues.

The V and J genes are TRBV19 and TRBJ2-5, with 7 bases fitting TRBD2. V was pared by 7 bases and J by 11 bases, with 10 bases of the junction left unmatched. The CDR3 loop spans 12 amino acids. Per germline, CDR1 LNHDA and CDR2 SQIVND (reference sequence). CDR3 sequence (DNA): TGTGCCAGTATCTCCCCTCGGGGGGAGCAGTACTTC. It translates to CASISPRGEQYF.

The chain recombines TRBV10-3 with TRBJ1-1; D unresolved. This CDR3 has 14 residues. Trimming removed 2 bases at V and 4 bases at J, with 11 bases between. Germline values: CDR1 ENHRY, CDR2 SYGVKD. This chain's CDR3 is CAISENTVLTEAFF. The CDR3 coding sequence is TGTGCCATCAGTGAGAATACAGTACTCACTGAAGCTTTCTTT.

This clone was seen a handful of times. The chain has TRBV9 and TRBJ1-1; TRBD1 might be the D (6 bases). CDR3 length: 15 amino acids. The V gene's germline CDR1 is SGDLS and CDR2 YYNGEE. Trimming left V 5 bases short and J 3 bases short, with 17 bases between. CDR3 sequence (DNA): TGTGCCAGCAGTGTACAGATTAGGGGGGACACTGAAGCTTTCTTT. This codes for CASSVQIRGDTEAFF.

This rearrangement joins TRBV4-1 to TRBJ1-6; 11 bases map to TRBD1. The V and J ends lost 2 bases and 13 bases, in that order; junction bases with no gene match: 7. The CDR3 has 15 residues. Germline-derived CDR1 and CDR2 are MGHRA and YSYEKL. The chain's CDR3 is CASSQHGTGGRPLHF. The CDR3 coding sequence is TGCGCCAGCAGCCAACATGGGACAGGGGGTCGGCCCCTCCACTTT.

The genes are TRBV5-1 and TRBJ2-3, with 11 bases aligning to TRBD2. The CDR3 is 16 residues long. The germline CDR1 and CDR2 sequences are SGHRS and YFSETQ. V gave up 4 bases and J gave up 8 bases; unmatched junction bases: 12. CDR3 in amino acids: CASSLVAGGTQGTQYF. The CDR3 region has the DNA TGCGCCAGCAGCCTGGTAGCGGGGGGGACGCAGGGTACGCAGTATTTT.

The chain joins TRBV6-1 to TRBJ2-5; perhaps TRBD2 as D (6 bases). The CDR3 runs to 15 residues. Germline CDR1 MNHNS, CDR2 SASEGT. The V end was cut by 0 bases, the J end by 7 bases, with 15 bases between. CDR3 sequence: CASSEAPLGGRTQYF. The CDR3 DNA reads TGTGCCAGCAGTGAAGCCCCCTTGGGGGGTCGGACCCAGTACTTC.

The CDR3 reads CASTRVGNSPLHF. In nucleotides, the CDR3 is TGCGCCAGCACCAGGGTGGGGAATTCACCCCTCCACTTT. The chain uses TRBV5-1 and TRBJ1-6, with D possibly being TRBD1 (5 bases). The germline CDR1 and CDR2 sequences are SGHRS and YFSETQ. CDR3 length equals 13 residues. V gave up 6 bases and J gave up 7 bases, with 11 bases separating them.

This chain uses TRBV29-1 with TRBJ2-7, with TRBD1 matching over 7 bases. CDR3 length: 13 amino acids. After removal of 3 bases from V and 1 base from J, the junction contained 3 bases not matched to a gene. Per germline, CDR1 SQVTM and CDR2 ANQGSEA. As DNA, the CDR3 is TGCAGCGTTGAGGACAGGCGATCCTACGAGCAGTACTTC. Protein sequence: CSVEDRRSYEQYF.

DNA of the CDR3: TGTGCCAGCAGCCCTGGACAGGAATACGAGCAGTACTTC. Protein: CASSPGQEYEQYF. The gene calls are TRBV2 and TRBJ2-7, with 7 bases identical to TRBD1. This CDR3 contains 13 residues. The trim removed 6 bases at V and 4 bases at J, leaving 6 bases unmatched. The germline CDR1 and CDR2 sequences are SNHLY and FYNNEI.

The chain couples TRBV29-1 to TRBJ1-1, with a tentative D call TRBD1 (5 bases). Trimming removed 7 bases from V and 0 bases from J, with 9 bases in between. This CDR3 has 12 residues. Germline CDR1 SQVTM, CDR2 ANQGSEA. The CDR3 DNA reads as TGCAGCGAGGGGAGAATGAACACTGAAGCTTTCTTT. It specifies CSEGRMNTEAFF.

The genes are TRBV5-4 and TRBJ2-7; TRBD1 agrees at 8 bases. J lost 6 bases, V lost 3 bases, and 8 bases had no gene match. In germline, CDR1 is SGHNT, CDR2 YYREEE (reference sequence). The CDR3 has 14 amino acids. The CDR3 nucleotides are TGTGCCAGCAGCTCCGGACAGGGAAGGTTCGAGCAGTACTTC. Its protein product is CASSSGQGRFEQYF. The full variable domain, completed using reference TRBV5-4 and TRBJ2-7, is ETGVTQSPTHLIKTRGQQVTLRCSSQSGHNTVSWYQQALGQGPQFIFQYYREEENGRGNFPPRFSGLQFPNYSSELNVNALELDDSALYLCASSSGQGRFEQYFGPGTRLTVT.

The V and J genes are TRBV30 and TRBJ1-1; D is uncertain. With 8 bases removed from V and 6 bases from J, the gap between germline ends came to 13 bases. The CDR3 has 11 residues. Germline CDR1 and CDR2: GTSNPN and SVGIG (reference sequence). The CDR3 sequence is CAGGRISEAFF. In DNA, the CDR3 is TGTGCCGGAGGGCGCATCTCTGAAGCTTTCTTT. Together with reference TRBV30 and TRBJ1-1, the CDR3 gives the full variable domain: SQTIHQWPATLVQPVGSPLSLECTVEGTSNPNLYWYRQAAGRGLQLLFYSVGIGQISSEVPQNLSASRPQDRQFILSSKKLLLSDSGFYLCAGGRISEAFFGQGTRLTVV.

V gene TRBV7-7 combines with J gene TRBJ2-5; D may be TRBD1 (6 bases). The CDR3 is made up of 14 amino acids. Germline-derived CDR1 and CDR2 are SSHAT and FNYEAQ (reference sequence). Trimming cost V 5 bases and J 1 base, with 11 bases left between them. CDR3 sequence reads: CASSLDRFQETQYF. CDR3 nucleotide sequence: TGTGCCAGCAGCCTAGACAGGTTCCAAGAGACCCAGTACTTC. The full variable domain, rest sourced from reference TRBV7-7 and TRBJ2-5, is GAGVSQSPRYKVTKRGQDVTLRCDPISSHATLYWYQQALGQGPEFLTYFNYEAQPDKSGLPSDRFSAERPEGSISTLTIQRTEQRDSAMYRCASSLDRFQETQYFGPGTRLLVL.

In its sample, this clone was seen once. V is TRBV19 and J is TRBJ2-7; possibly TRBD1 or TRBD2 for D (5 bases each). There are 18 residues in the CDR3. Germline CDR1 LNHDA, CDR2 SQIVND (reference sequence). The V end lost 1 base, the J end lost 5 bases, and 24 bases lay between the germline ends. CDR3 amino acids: CASSIGGWNSAPGNEQYF. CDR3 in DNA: TGTGCCAGTAGTATAGGGGGGTGGAACAGCGCGCCCGGGAACGAGCAGTACTTC.

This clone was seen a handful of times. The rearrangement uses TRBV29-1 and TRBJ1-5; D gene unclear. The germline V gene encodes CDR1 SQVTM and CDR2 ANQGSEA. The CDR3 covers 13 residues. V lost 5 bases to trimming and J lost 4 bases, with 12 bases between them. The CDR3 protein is CSVREHPNQPQHF. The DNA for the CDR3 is TGCAGCGTTCGGGAACACCCGAATCAGCCCCAGCATTTT.